This T cell receptor beta chain was recovered during a study of shared clonotypes between healthy human individuals. Overall study context: Aged between 18 and 49, the donors were a couple of women and a few men.

Genomic DNA of every subset was divided equally among multiple immunoSEQ plates. Assay used: immunoSEQ multiplex PCR; TCRdb lists only in-frame clones, some missing. There are 490,000 or so clones in the sample; around 78% occur only once, and 10% to 15% lies in the top ten. CDR3 size: 14 residues. The germline V and J ends were trimmed by 10 bases and 2 bases, with 17 bases remaining between them. Per the germline V gene, CDR1 is MNHEY and CDR2 is SVGAGI. Every contributor of samples was a Caucasian grown-up residing in Nashville, Tennessee. This chain connects TRBV6-5 to TRBJ1-1; unclear D gene. The origin of this receptor is a woman in her forties in good health. Some clones in this sample may be carry-over from other donors' samples. The sample was PBMCs. The CDR3: CATPEVGRNTEAFF. In DNA, the CDR3 is TGTGCCACTCCCGAGGTTGGTAGAAACACTGAAGCTTTCTTT.